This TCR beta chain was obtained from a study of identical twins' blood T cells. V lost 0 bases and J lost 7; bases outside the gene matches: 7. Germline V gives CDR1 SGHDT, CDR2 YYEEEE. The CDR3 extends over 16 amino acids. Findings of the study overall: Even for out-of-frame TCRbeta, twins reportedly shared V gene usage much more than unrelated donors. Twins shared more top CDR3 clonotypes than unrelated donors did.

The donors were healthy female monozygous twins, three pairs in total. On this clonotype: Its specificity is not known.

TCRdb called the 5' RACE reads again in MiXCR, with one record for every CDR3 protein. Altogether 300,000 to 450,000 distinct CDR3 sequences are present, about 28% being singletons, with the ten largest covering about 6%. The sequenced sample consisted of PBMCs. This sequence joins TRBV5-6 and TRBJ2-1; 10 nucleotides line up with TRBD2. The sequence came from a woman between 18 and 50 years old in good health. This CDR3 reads CASSLDLAGAINEQFF. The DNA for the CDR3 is TGTGCCAGCAGCTTGGACCTAGCGGGAGCTATTAATGAGCAGTTCTTC.